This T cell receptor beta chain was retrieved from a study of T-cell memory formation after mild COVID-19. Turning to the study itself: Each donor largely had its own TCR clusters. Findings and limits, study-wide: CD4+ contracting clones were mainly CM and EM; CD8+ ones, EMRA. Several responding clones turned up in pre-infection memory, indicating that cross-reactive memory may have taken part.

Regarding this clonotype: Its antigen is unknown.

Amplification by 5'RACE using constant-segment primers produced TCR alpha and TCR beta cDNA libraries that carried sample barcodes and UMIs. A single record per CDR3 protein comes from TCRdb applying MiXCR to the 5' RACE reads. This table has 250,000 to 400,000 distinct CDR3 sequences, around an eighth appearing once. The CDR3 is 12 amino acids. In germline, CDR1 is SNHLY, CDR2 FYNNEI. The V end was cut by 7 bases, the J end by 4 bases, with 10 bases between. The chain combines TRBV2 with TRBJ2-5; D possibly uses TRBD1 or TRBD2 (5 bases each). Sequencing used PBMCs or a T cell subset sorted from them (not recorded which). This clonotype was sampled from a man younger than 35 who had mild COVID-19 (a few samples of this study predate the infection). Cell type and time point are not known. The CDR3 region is CASMGVGETQYF. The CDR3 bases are TGTGCCAGCATGGGGGTAGGAGAGACCCAGTACTTC.